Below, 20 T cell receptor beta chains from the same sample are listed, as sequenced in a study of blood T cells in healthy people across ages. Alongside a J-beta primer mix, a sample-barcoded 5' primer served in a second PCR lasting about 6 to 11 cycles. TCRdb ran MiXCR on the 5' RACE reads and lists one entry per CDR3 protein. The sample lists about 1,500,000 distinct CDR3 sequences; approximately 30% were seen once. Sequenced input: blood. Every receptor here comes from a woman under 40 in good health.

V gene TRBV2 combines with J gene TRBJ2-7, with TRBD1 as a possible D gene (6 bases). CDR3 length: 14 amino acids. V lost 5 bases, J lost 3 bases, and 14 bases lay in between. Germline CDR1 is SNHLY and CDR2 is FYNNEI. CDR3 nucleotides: TGTGCCAGCAGTAAGACAGGAGTCAACTACGAGCAGTACTTC. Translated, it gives CASSKTGVNYEQYF.

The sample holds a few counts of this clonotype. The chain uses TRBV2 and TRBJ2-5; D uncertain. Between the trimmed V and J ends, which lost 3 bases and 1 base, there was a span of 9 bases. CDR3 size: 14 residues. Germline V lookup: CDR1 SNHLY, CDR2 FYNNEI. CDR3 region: CASSESTTQETQYF. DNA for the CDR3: TGTGCCAGCAGTGAGAGCACAACCCAAGAGACCCAGTACTTC.

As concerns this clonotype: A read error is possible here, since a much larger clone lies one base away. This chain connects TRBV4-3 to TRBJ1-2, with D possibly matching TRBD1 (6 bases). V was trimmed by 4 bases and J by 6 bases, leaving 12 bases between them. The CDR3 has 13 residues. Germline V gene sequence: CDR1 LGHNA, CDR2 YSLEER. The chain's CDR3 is CASSRGRGDGYTF. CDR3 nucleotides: TGCGCCAGCAGCCGTGGGAGGGGGGATGGCTACACCTTC.

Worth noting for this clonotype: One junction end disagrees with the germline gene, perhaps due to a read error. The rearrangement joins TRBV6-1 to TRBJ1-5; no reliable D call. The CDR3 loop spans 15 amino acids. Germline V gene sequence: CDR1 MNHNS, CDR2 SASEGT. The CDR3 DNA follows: TGTGCCGGCAGCATGAGTCAGTTAGGTGCACAGCCCCAGCATTTT. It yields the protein CAGSMSQLGAQPQHF.

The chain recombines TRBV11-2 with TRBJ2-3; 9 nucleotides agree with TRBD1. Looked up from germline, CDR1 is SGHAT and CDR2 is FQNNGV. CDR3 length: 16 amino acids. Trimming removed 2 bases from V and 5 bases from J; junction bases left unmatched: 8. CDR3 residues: CASSLTTGGTLDTQYF. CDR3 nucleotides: TGTGCCAGCAGCTTAACGACAGGGGGGACATTAGATACGCAGTATTTT.

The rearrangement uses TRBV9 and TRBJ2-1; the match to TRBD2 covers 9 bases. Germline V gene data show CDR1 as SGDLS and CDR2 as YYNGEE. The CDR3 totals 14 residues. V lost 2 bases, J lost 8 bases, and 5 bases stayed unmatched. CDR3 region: CASSVAGGDYEQFF. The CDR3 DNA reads TGTGCCAGCAGCGTTGCGGGGGGGGATTATGAGCAGTTCTTC.

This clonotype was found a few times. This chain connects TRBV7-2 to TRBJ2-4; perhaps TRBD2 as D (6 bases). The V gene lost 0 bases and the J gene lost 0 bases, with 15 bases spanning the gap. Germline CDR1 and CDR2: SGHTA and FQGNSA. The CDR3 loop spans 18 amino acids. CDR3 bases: TGTGCCAGCAGCTTAGCCGAGGGGACTCTGATAGCCAAAAACATTCAGTACTTC. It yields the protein CASSLAEGTLIAKNIQYF.

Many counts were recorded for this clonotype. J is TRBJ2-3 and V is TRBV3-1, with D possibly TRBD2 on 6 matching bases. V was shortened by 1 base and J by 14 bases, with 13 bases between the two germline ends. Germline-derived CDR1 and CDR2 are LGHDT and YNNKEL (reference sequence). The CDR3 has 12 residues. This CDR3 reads CASSQAGTVPYF. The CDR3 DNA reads TGTGCCAGCAGCCAAGCTGGGACTGTGCCGTATTTT.

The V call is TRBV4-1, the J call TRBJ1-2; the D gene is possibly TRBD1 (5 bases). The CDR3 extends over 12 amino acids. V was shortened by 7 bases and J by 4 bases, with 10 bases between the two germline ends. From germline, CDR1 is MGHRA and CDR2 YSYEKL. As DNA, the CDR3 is TGCGCCAGCACAGGGTTCAGCTATGGCTACACCTTC. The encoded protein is CASTGFSYGYTF.

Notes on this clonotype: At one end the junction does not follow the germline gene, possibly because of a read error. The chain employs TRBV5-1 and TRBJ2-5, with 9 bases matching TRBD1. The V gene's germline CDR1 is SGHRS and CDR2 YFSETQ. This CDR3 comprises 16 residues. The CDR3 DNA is TGCGTCAGCAGCGAACAGGGGGCGCGTTTCGTGGAGACCCAGTACTTC. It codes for CVSSEQGARFVETQYF.

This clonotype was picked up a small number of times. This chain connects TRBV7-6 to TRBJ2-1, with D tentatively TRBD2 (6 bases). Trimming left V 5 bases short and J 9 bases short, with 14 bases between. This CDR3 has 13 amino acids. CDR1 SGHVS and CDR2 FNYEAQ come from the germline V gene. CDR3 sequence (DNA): TGTGCCAGCAGCGGAGCGGGCGGTGGTGAGCAGTTCTTC. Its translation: CASSGAGGGEQFF.

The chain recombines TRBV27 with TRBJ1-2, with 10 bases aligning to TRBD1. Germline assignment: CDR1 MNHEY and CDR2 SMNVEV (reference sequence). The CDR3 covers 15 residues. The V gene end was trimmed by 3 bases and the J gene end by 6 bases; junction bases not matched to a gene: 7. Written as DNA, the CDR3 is TGTGCCAGCAGTTTCGAGGGGACAGGGGTCGATGGCTACACCTTC. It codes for CASSFEGTGVDGYTF.

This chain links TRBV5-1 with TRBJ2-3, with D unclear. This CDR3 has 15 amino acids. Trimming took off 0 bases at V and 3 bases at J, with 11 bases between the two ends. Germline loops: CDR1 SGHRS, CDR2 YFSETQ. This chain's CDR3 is CASSLDGQLTDTQYF. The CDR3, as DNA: TGCGCCAGCAGCTTGGATGGGCAGCTAACAGATACGCAGTATTTT.

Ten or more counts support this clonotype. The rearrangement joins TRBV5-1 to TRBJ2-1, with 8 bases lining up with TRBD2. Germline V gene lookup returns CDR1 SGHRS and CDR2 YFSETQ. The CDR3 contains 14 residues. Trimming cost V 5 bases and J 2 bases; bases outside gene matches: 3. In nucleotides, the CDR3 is TGCGCCAGCAGGCGGGAGGAGACCTACAATGAGCAGTTCTTC. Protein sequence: CASRREETYNEQFF.

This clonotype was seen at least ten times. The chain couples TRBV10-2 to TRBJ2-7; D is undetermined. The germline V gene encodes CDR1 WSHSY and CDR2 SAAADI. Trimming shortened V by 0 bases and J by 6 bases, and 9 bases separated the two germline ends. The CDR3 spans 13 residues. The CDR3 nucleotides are TGCGCCAGCAGTGAGTCGAACGTCGGCGAGCAGTACTTC. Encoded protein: CASSESNVGEQYF.

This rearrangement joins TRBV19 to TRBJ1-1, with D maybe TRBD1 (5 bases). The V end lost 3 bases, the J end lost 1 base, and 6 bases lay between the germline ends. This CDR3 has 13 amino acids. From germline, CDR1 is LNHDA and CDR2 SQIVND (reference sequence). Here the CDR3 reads CASSMGTNTEAFF. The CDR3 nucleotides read TGTGCCAGTAGTATGGGGACGAACACTGAAGCTTTCTTT.

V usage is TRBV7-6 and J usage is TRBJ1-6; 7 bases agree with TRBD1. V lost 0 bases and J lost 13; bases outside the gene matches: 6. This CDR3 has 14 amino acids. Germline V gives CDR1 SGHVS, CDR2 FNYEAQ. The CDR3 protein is CASSLAPGGSPLHF. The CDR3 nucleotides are TGTGCCAGCAGCTTAGCGCCAGGGGGATCGCCCCTCCACTTT.

CDR3 sequence reads: CASSRIGSEQYF. DNA of the CDR3: TGTGCCAGCAGTCGAATAGGCTCCGAGCAGTACTTC. This chain links TRBV12-3 or TRBV12-4 with TRBJ2-4; D unclear. The J call may be wrong; the DNA end is better matched by TRBJ2-7. This CDR3 contains 12 residues.

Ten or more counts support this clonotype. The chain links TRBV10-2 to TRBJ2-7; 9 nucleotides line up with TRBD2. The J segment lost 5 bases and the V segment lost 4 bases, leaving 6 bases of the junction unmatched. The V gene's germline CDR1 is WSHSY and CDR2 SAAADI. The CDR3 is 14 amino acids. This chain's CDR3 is CASSVGSGRNEQYF. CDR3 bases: TGCGCCAGCAGTGTAGGTAGCGGGAGAAACGAGCAGTACTTC.

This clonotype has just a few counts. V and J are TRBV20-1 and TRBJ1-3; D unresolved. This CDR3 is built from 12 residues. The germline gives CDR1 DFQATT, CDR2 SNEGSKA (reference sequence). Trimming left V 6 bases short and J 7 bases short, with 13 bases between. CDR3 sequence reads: CSADSGSNTIYF. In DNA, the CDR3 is TGCAGTGCCGACTCGGGGAGCAACACCATATATTTT.